Below, 9 T cell receptor beta chains from the same sample are listed, as sequenced in a study of CXCR3-negative and CXCR3-positive naive CD8 T cells. Broader study findings: TRB CDR3s of CXCR3-positive naive cells were more hydrophobic than those of CXCR3-negative naive cells.

UMI-labeled 5' RACE TRB cDNA libraries were prepared from the cells. TCRdb reanalyzed the 5' RACE reads and collapses them to one entry per CDR3 protein, without DNA. This repertoire comprises roughly 110,000 distinct CDR3 sequences; its ten largest clones make up roughly 0.4%. Antigens of these TCRs are unknown. Sequenced sample: naive CXCR3+ CD8+ T cells from blood. Subset of the sample: CD45RO-CCR7+CD27+CD95- naive CD8+ T cells expressing CXCR3 (TNR3+). Receptors were obtained from a human donor in good health. Some clones in this sample may be carry-over from other donors' samples.

The CDR3 sequence is CASSPPEGYGYEQYF. This sequence joins TRBV7-9 and TRBJ2-7; the TRBD2 assignment by TCRdb is unverifiable without DNA. The CDR3 totals 15 residues. Germline CDR1 and CDR2: SEHNR and FQNEAQ (reference sequence).

The rearrangement links TRBV10-2 to TRBJ2-1; TCRdb's D call of TRBD1 is untestable without DNA. The CDR3 is made up of 14 amino acids. CDR1 WSHSY and CDR2 SAAADI come from the germline V gene. The CDR3 is CASSYRQGANEQFF.

The CDR3 region is CASREDRFHEQYF. The chain couples TRBV6-1 to TRBJ2-7; TCRdb's D call of TRBD1 is untestable without DNA. Germline assignment: CDR1 MNHNS and CDR2 SASEGT. This CDR3 is built from 13 residues.

V usage is TRBV20-1 and J usage is TRBJ2-1. CDR1 DFQATT and CDR2 SNEGSKA come from the germline V gene (reference sequence). The CDR3 runs 16 residues. The CDR3 is CSARDLRGSSYNEQFF.

This chain joins TRBV15 and TRBJ1-5. Germline CDR1 and CDR2: LNHNV and YYDKDF (reference sequence). CDR3 size: 13 residues. The CDR3 loop reads CATSRQQHQPQHF.

V is TRBV20-1 and J is TRBJ1-1; TCRdb returns TRBD1, unconfirmable since there is no DNA. The CDR3 spans 19 residues. CDR1 is DFQATT and CDR2 is SNEGSKA in the germline V gene (reference sequence). CDR3 region: CSAIPLTRGPEEPNTEAFF.

The chain employs TRBV9 and TRBJ1-1; the TCRdb D gene call, TRBD1, has no DNA to confirm it. The CDR3 extends over 14 amino acids. CDR1 is SGDLS, CDR2 YYNGEE, per germline. This chain's CDR3 is CASSPPGGNTEAFF.

The rearrangement joins TRBV29-1 to TRBJ2-5. CDR1 and CDR2 from the germline V gene are SQVTM and ANQGSEA. CDR3 size: 14 residues. CDR3 loop: CSVEGAAFKETQYF.

The rearrangement links TRBV12-5 to TRBJ2-1; the D gene TCRdb calls, TRBD1, cannot be checked with no DNA. The germline V gene encodes CDR1 LGHNT and CDR2 FRNRAP. This CDR3 contains 15 residues. The CDR3 loop reads CASGPGTVGYNEQFF.